Below, one T cell receptor beta chain is given with its context. Its antigen is not identified. Libraries were prepared by immunoSEQ multiplex PCR; TCRdb keeps only in-frame clonotypes and omits some of them. The sample contains hundreds of thousands of clones, 96% of which appear only once. This entry belongs to a study of shared clonotypes between healthy human individuals. General observations from the study: The study found lower generation probabilities in non-shared clonotypes than in those shared by all four donors. The authors sampled blood alone, and tissue repertoires likely differ.

Germline loops: CDR1 SGHRS, CDR2 YFSETQ. The CDR3 has 16 residues. V lost 1 base and J 4 bases, leaving 14 bases between the germline ends. CD45RO negativity and positive selection for CCR7 defined naive CD8 cells, a population that excluded terminally differentiated effector memory CD45RA+ cells. This rearrangement joins TRBV5-1 to TRBJ2-2; a weak D match, TRBD1 (6 bases). Sequencing was performed on naive CD8+ T cells sorted from blood. The source of this sequence is a woman under 40 in good health. In DNA, the CDR3 is TGCGCCAGCAGCTTGAACAGGGAAGCTATCACCGGGGAGCTGTTTTTT. Amino acid sequence: CASSLNREAITGELFF.